This TCR beta chain comes out of a study of blood T cell repertoires in COVID-19. Overall study context: From T cells, B-cell-depleted T cells, or PBMCs came the material, which was cDNA or gDNA.

Participants spanned ages roughly 18 to 90 years and resided in 24 US areas. Two negative PCRs, clearance, or symptom resolution had been documented for recovered Cohort 3 donors. The repertoire was sequenced with immunoSEQ multiplex PCR; TCRdb's copy has only in-frame clones and lacks some. The data show about 180,000 clones, 85% to 90% seen once. The CDR3 spans 13 residues. Between the trimmed V and J ends, which lost 5 bases and 3 bases, there was a span of 10 bases. This receptor was taken from a man aged 35-49 years who had recovered from COVID-19. This chain links TRBV12-3 or TRBV12-4 with TRBJ1-1; D is ambiguous. Sequenced input: PBMCs or T cells enriched from blood (not recorded which). In nucleotides, the CDR3 is TGTGCCAGCAGTCTAAACAGATACACTGAAGCTTTCTTT. Amino acid sequence: CASSLNRYTEAFF.